This entry lists 25 T cell receptor beta chains sequenced from one sample in a study of blood T cell repertoires in COVID-19 (dated by TCRdb to 2020 to 2022). Library construction relied on the immunoSEQ multiplex PCR assay. TCRdb obtained this table from immuneACCESS and retained in-frame rearrangements with V and J assigned. These tables miss some clones; where compared with another copy, unresolved V genes account for less than half of the shortfall, and the remainder is unexplained. In all, the sample holds 45,000 to 60,000 clones, and about 85% of those were seen once. The top ten hold 10% to 15% of the sample. Sequenced material: peripheral blood. The receptors originated from a woman of 80 years or more with acute or convalescent COVID-19.

This chain links TRBV6-5 with TRBJ1-1; 7 bases are shared with TRBD1. The CDR3 runs to 12 residues. Germline V gene sequence: CDR1 MNHEY, CDR2 SVGAGI. V trimming: 7 bases; J trimming: 5 bases; junction bases outside the gene matches: 4. This CDR3 is CASIQGFTEAFF. CDR3 nucleotides: TGTGCCAGCATACAGGGGTTTACTGAAGCTTTCTTT.

This clone was detected only a few times. The rearrangement links TRBV2 to TRBJ1-4; D possibly corresponds to TRBD1 (6 bases). V was clipped by 5 bases and J by 10 bases, with 14 bases between them. The CDR3 loop spans 13 amino acids. Per the germline V gene, CDR1 is SNHLY and CDR2 is FYNNEI. CDR3: CASSFTGSGKLFF. CDR3 in DNA: TGTGCCAGCAGTTTTACAGGGTCTGGAAAACTGTTTTTT.

This chain uses TRBV7-9 with TRBJ1-2; 8 nucleotides line up with TRBD1. The CDR3 contains 17 residues. The V gene end was trimmed by 5 bases and the J gene end by 3 bases; junction bases not matched to a gene: 14. Germline V gene data show CDR1 as SEHNR and CDR2 as FQNEAQ (reference sequence). The CDR3 nucleotides are TGTGCCAGCAGCGTATTGGAAGGACAGGGTATGCACTATGGCTACACCTTC. Its protein product is CASSVLEGQGMHYGYTF.

The CDR3 DNA is TGTGCCAGCAGCGTAGGCCCGAGGGAGACCCAGTACTTC. Translated, it gives CASSVGPRETQYF. V is TRBV9 and J is TRBJ2-5, with D uncertain. V lost 0 bases and J 5 bases, leaving 8 bases between the germline ends. This CDR3 has 13 amino acids. CDR1 and CDR2 (germline): SGDLS, YYNGEE. The entire variable domain, with the rest obtained from reference TRBV9 and TRBJ2-5, is as follows: DSGVTQTPKHLITATGQRVTLRCSPRSGDLSVYWYQQSLDQGLQFLIQYYNGEERAKGNILERFSAQQFPDLHSELNLSSLELGDSALYFCASSVGPRETQYFGPGTRLLVL.

This rearrangement joins TRBV28 to TRBJ1-2, with 8 nucleotides matching TRBD1. The germline V gene has CDR1 MDHEN and CDR2 SYDVKM. V gave up 4 bases and J gave up 4 bases; unmatched junction bases: 5. The CDR3 has 14 amino acids. This chain's CDR3 is CASSSTGDLYGYTF. CDR3 DNA sequence: TGTGCCAGCAGTTCGACAGGGGACCTCTATGGCTACACCTTC.

The CDR3 DNA follows: TGTGCCAGCAGCGCCGACAATTGGGATGAGCAGTTCTTC. Protein product: CASSADNWDEQFF. This sequence joins TRBV7-3 and TRBJ2-1; D is unclear. This CDR3 is 13 amino acids long. Deletions cut 5 bases from V and 8 bases from J, with 13 bases between. Germline CDR1 and CDR2: SGHTA and FQGTGA.

V is TRBV3-1 (or the pseudogene TRBV3-2) and J is TRBJ1-1; 7 bases match TRBD1. V lost 2 bases, J lost 4 bases, and 4 bases stayed unmatched. This CDR3 region has 14 residues. Germline values: CDR1 LGHDT, CDR2 YNNKEL (reference sequence). The CDR3 region is CASSQRQGSTEAFF. CDR3 sequence (DNA): TGTGCCAGCAGCCAAAGACAGGGAAGCACTGAAGCTTTCTTT.

This clone occurred a few times. The rearrangement links TRBV6-5 to TRBJ1-5; D is undetermined. Germline V gene lookup returns CDR1 MNHEY and CDR2 SVGAGI. The CDR3 extends over 15 amino acids. V was clipped by 7 bases and J by 2 bases, with 15 bases between them. CDR3 residues: CASTPGVTGNQPQHF. For the CDR3, the DNA is TGTGCCAGCACCCCGGGAGTTACGGGCAATCAGCCCCAGCATTTT.

This chain uses TRBV18 with TRBJ2-4, with 7 bases lining up with TRBD2. Trimming at V came to 3 bases and at J to 9 bases, leaving 8 bases not matched to a gene. The CDR3 runs to 14 residues. Germline values: CDR1 KGHSH, CDR2 LQKENI. CDR3 residues: CASSPFEGRAIQYF. As DNA, the CDR3 is TGTGCCAGCTCACCCTTCGAGGGGAGGGCCATTCAGTACTTC.

Only one count was recorded for this clone. V usage is TRBV11-2 and J usage is TRBJ1-2; D is unresolved. The CDR3 length is 14 residues. Trimming stripped 2 bases from V and 2 bases from J, with 9 bases between. Germline V gives CDR1 SGHAT, CDR2 FQNNGV. The CDR3 sequence: CASSLNPGNYGYTF. The CDR3 region has the DNA TGTGCCAGCAGCTTAAATCCGGGGAACTATGGCTACACCTTC.

Details on this clone: Other nucleotide sequences from this sample produce the same CDR3. The V and J genes are TRBV7-2 and TRBJ1-4; D is unresolved. CDR1 and CDR2 from the germline V gene are SGHTA and FQGNSA. The germline V and J ends were trimmed by 1 base and 7 bases, with 7 bases remaining between them. This CDR3 is 13 amino acids long. The CDR3 loop reads CASSLGGGEKLFF. The CDR3 coding sequence is TGTGCCAGCAGCTTAGGGGGAGGTGAAAAACTGTTTTTT.

The rearrangement uses TRBV3-1 (or the pseudogene TRBV3-2) and TRBJ1-2, with unresolved D. CDR3 length equals 14 residues. The V and J ends lost 1 base and 4 bases respectively, with 10 bases between them. Germline values: CDR1 LGHDT, CDR2 YNNKEL (reference sequence). CDR3: CASSQGQVSYGYTF. The CDR3 DNA reads TGTGCCAGCAGCCAAGGGCAGGTCAGCTATGGCTACACCTTC.

This clone was recorded a few times. This sequence joins TRBV2 and TRBJ1-3; possibly TRBD1 for D (5 bases). Trimming took off 6 bases at V and 2 bases at J, with 11 bases between the two ends. Germline lookup yields CDR1 SNHLY and CDR2 FYNNEI. The CDR3 is 14 amino acids. In nucleotides, the CDR3 is TGTGCCAGCAGGCCCACGGGGGCTGGAAACACCATATATTTT. Encoded protein: CASRPTGAGNTIYF. Variable domain in full (rest from reference TRBV2 and TRBJ1-3): EPEVTQTPSHQVTQMGQEVILRCVPISNHLYFYWYRQILGQKVEFLVSFYNNEISEKSEIFDDQFSVERPDGSNFTLKIRSTKLEDSAMYFCASRPTGAGNTIYFGEGSWLTVV.

The rearrangement uses TRBV6-5 and TRBJ1-4, with D hard to call. Germline V lookup: CDR1 MNHEY, CDR2 SVGAGI. The CDR3 is 15 residues long. The ends were cut back, 4 bases at V and 0 bases at J, with 9 bases in the middle. The DNA for the CDR3 is TGTGCCAGCAGTTCAGGAAGAGCAACTAATGAAAAACTGTTTTTT. Translating gives CASSSGRATNEKLFF.

This clone was observed a few times. The rearrangement links TRBV7-3 to TRBJ1-5; D call uncertain. Germline V lookup: CDR1 SGHTA, CDR2 FQGTGA. V lost 5 bases, J lost 7 bases, and 24 bases lay in between. The CDR3 has 17 residues. As DNA, the CDR3 is TGTGCCAGCAGCCCCCGTCCCCCCTACAGATCAAGCCAGCCCCAGCATTTT. This encodes CASSPRPPYRSSQPQHF. The full variable domain, in which reference TRBV7-3 and TRBJ1-5 provide the parts outside the CDR3, is GAGVSQTPSNKVTEKGKYVELRCDPISGHTALYWYRQSLGQGPEFLIYFQGTGAADDSGLPNDRFFAVRPEGSVSTLKIQRTERGDSAVYLCASSPRPPYRSSQPQHFGDGTRLSIL.

The V and J genes are TRBV11-3 and TRBJ2-5; D not certain. The CDR3 spans 13 residues. Between the trimmed V and J ends, which lost 1 base and 3 bases, there was a span of 6 bases. Germline CDR1 reads SGHNT; CDR2 reads YENEEA. The CDR3 bases are TGTGCCAGCAGCTTAGGACGGGAAGAGACCCAGTACTTC. Translating it yields CASSLGREETQYF.

The chain combines TRBV23-1 with TRBJ1-1; possible D gene TRBD1, 5 bases. TRBV23-1 is designated an ORF whose function remains uncertain. CDR3 length equals 14 residues. Trimming shortened V by 0 bases and J by 6 bases, and 11 bases separated the two germline ends. The CDR3 DNA reads as TGCGCCAGCAGTCAATCGCGGGGCAGCCCTGAAGCTTTCTTT. As protein: CASSQSRGSPEAFF.

The sample holds one count of this clone. The chain links TRBV7-6 to TRBJ2-7; TRBD2 matches 12 bases. The CDR3 sequence is 14 residues long. After removal of 4 bases from V and 3 bases from J, the junction contained 1 base not matched to a gene. The germline gives CDR1 SGHVS, CDR2 FNYEAQ. CDR3 in DNA: TGTGCCAGCAGCTCGGGACTAGCGGGCTACGAGCAGTACTTC. Its translation: CASSSGLAGYEQYF. The variable domain in full, with the rest retrieved from reference TRBV7-6 and TRBJ2-7, is GAGVSQSPRYKVTKRGQDVALRCDPISGHVSLYWYRQALGQGPEFLTYFNYEAQQDKSGLPNDRFSAERPEGSISTLTIQRTEQRDSAMYRCASSSGLAGYEQYFGPGTRLTVT.

The V gene is TRBV7-7, the J gene TRBJ2-2; 8 positions agree with TRBD1. V dropped 5 bases and J dropped 1; count of bases not matched to a gene: 12. This CDR3 has 18 residues. CDR1 is SSHAT, CDR2 FNYEAQ, per germline (reference sequence). This CDR3 is CASSPGRTGPWNTGELFF. Here the CDR3 DNA reads TGTGCCAGCAGCCCCGGGCGGACAGGGCCCTGGAACACCGGGGAGCTGTTTTTT.

For the CDR3, the DNA is TGCGCCAGCAGCTTTTCACAGCTAGCCAAAAACATTCAGTACTTC. Its protein is CASSFSQLAKNIQYF. V gene TRBV5-1 combines with J gene TRBJ2-4; D is undetermined. This CDR3 is built from 15 residues. V dropped 2 bases and J dropped 0 bases, with 9 bases sitting between them. The germline CDR1 and CDR2 sequences are SGHRS and YFSETQ.

The chain uses TRBV18 and TRBJ1-2, with 7 bases fitting TRBD1. Trimming cost V 3 bases and J 3 bases; bases outside gene matches: 1. Germline CDR1 and CDR2: KGHSH and LQKENI. This CDR3 contains 13 residues. The CDR3 region is CASSPQGDYGYTF. The CDR3 nucleotides are TGTGCCAGCTCACCTCAGGGGGACTATGGCTACACCTTC.

The gene calls are TRBV2 and TRBJ2-1; TRBD2 is a possible D gene (5 bases). CDR3 length equals 15 residues. The germline V and J ends were trimmed by 3 bases and 6 bases, with 15 bases remaining between them. The germline CDR1 and CDR2 sequences are SNHLY and FYNNEI. DNA of the CDR3: TGTGCCAGCAGTGAGGAGGCGGTATGGCTCAATGAGCAGTTCTTC. Translating gives CASSEEAVWLNEQFF. The variable domain in full, with the rest retrieved from reference TRBV2 and TRBJ2-1, is EPEVTQTPSHQVTQMGQEVILRCVPISNHLYFYWYRQILGQKVEFLVSFYNNEISEKSEIFDDQFSVERPDGSNFTLKIRSTKLEDSAMYFCASSEEAVWLNEQFFGPGTRLTVL.

V usage is TRBV2 and J usage is TRBJ2-1, with TRBD2 matching 7 bases. This CDR3 has 12 amino acids. Germline CDR1 reads SNHLY; CDR2 reads FYNNEI. J lost 9 bases, V lost 8 bases, and 7 bases had no gene match. CDR3 protein: CASCAGDGEQFF. The CDR3 DNA is TGTGCCAGCTGCGCGGGGGACGGTGAGCAGTTCTTC.

The chain links TRBV9 to TRBJ1-6; D remains ambiguous. The CDR3 covers 16 residues. Trimming shortened V by 2 bases and J by 2 bases, and 11 bases separated the two germline ends. Germline V gives CDR1 SGDLS, CDR2 YYNGEE. CDR3 amino acids: CASSVGGMAYNSPLHF. The CDR3, as DNA: TGTGCCAGCAGCGTCGGCGGGATGGCCTATAATTCACCCCTCCACTTT.

This clone has just one count. This chain connects TRBV12-3 or TRBV12-4 to TRBJ1-6; D unclear. Trimming shortened V by 4 bases and J by 11 bases, and 9 bases separated the two germline ends. The CDR3 runs 12 residues. The CDR3 reads CASSSSYPPLHF. CDR3 coding DNA: TGTGCCAGCAGTTCTAGCTATCCACCCCTCCACTTT.